This passage covers 29 T cell receptor beta chains from one sample sequenced in a study of response to subunit inactivated influenza vaccine. From the RT-PCR reads, TCRdb called clonotypes with MiXCR, one entry per CDR3 protein. Altogether about 540,000 distinct CDR3 sequences are present, around a quarter being singletons, with the ten largest covering 2.8%. This sample was also put to use in a study of T cells expressing NK-cell markers. As that study records: TCR beta cDNA was made by 5'RACE template switching with UMIs.

This sample comprised CD4+ T cells sorted from PBMCs, obtained about 12 days after vaccination. These receptors came from a man in his forties or fifties who received an inactivated influenza vaccine.

This clonotype came up a few times. The chain has TRBV5-1 and TRBJ2-1, with D perhaps TRBD2 (8 bases). The germline V gene has CDR1 SGHRS and CDR2 YFSETQ. The length of the CDR3 is 15 residues. The V gene lost 5 bases and the J gene lost 6 bases, with 18 bases spanning the gap. The CDR3, as DNA: TGCGCCAGCAGTCGGGAGGGGGCCTCGTTCAATGAGCAGTTCTTC. Its protein is CASSREGASFNEQFF.

The chain is built from TRBV15 and TRBJ2-1; D not certain. The ends were cut back, 3 bases at V and 7 bases at J, with 16 bases in the middle. The germline CDR1 and CDR2 sequences are LNHNV and YYDKDF (reference sequence). This CDR3 is built from 15 residues. DNA for the CDR3: TGTGCCACCAGCAGCCAGTGGGAAGGGTCTAATGAGCAGTTCTTC. It codes for CATSSQWEGSNEQFF. The full variable domain, completed using reference TRBV15 and TRBJ2-1, is DAMVIQNPRYQVTQFGKPVTLSCSQTLNHNVMYWYQQKSSQAPKLLFHYYDKDFNNEADTPDNFQSRRPNTSFCFLDIRSPGLGDTAMYLCATSSQWEGSNEQFFGPGTRLTVL.

This clonotype was seen more than once but under ten times. The rearrangement joins TRBV28 to TRBJ2-5; tentatively, D is TRBD2 (5 bases). This CDR3 comprises 18 residues. Trimming took off 3 bases at V and 0 bases at J, with 20 bases between the two ends. Germline CDR1 MDHEN, CDR2 SYDVKM. As DNA, the CDR3 is TGTGCCAGCAGTTTTGTATTTATGACTATTGCCAACCAAGAGACCCAGTACTTC. Translating it yields CASSFVFMTIANQETQYF.

This clonotype turned up a few times. The V call is TRBV20-1, the J call TRBJ1-4; D perhaps matches TRBD1 (5 bases). This CDR3 spans 13 amino acids. Between the trimmed V and J ends, which lost 5 bases and 11 bases, there was a span of 18 bases. Germline V gene data show CDR1 as DFQATT and CDR2 as SNEGSKA (reference sequence). In DNA form, the CDR3 reads TGCAGTGCTGGGGGGACCTTCAGAGGGAAACTGTTTTTT. It yields the protein CSAGGTFRGKLFF.

The chain joins TRBV5-1 to TRBJ2-1, with a tentative D call TRBD1 (6 bases). This CDR3 is built from 15 residues. The V and J ends lost 4 bases and 6 bases respectively, with 17 bases between them. The germline gives CDR1 SGHRS, CDR2 YFSETQ. The CDR3 is CASSRGQRLSNEQFF. The CDR3 DNA reads TGCGCCAGCAGCAGGGGACAACGCCTCTCCAATGAGCAGTTCTTC.

In its sample, this clonotype was seen a few times. V gene TRBV3-1 combines with J gene TRBJ2-7, with 9 positions matching TRBD1. This CDR3 spans 22 amino acids. V was clipped by 3 bases and J by 0 bases; unmatched bases: 24. CDR1 is LGHDT, CDR2 YNNKEL, per germline (reference sequence). The CDR3: CASSHRALLDRTGTGSSYEQYF. DNA for the CDR3: TGTGCCAGCAGCCATCGAGCCCTATTAGATCGGACCGGGACAGGGAGCTCCTACGAGCAGTACTTC.

The rearrangement links TRBV18 to TRBJ1-1, with a tentative D call TRBD1 (6 bases). Trimming pared 0 bases from V and 4 bases from J, leaving 12 bases between. CDR1 KGHSH and CDR2 LQKENI come from the germline V gene. This CDR3 region has 15 residues. The CDR3 DNA follows: TGTGCCAGCTCACCACCGGGGGGGCACGTCACTGAAGCTTTCTTT. Encoded protein: CASSPPGGHVTEAFF.

This clonotype was detected a few times. The rearrangement links TRBV20-1 to TRBJ1-4, with no clear D. CDR3 size: 14 residues. The germline CDR1 and CDR2 sequences are DFQATT and SNEGSKA (reference sequence). V dropped 0 bases and J dropped 7 bases, with 12 bases sitting between them. CDR3 DNA: TGCAGTGCTAGAGATCAGCTGTCGGGTGAAAAACTGTTTTTT. Protein product: CSARDQLSGEKLFF.

This clonotype was counted a single time. The chain has TRBV10-3 and TRBJ2-7; 11 bases match TRBD2. Germline loops: CDR1 ENHRY, CDR2 SYGVKD. CDR3 size: 12 residues. Trimming removed 10 bases from V and 4 bases from J; junction bases left unmatched: 3. CDR3 DNA: TGTGCCACCCTAGCGGGAGGTTACGAGCAGTACTTC. It encodes CATLAGGYEQYF.

This chain joins TRBV14 and TRBJ1-1, with no clear D. CDR1 and CDR2 from the germline V gene are SGHDN and FVKESK. The CDR3 is made up of 15 amino acids. The V end was cut by 1 base, the J end by 1 base, with 10 bases between. The CDR3 DNA follows: TGTGCCAGCAGCCAAGGTGTGTTGAGGAACACTGAAGCTTTCTTT. This sequence encodes CASSQGVLRNTEAFF.

The rearrangement joins TRBV3-1 to TRBJ2-3, with 13 bases identical to TRBD2. V was pared by 6 bases and J by 2 bases, with 8 bases of the junction left unmatched. Germline-derived CDR1 and CDR2 are LGHDT and YNNKEL (reference sequence). The CDR3 loop spans 17 amino acids. The CDR3 spells CASREPGTSGDTDTQYF. CDR3 DNA sequence: TGTGCCAGCAGAGAACCCGGGACTAGCGGGGACACAGATACGCAGTATTTT.

The J gene is TRBJ2-5, the V gene TRBV5-6; the match to TRBD1 covers 9 bases. Germline values: CDR1 SGHDT, CDR2 YYEEEE. This CDR3 spans 14 amino acids. Unmatched junction bases numbered 5, after V lost 3 bases and J lost 5 bases. CDR3 sequence reads: CASSSTGGGETQYF. As DNA, the CDR3 is TGTGCCAGCAGCTCGACAGGGGGTGGGGAGACCCAGTACTTC.

This clonotype was found a few times. V usage is TRBV20-1 and J usage is TRBJ2-5; the match to TRBD2 covers 7 bases. The germline CDR1 and CDR2 sequences are DFQATT and SNEGSKA (reference sequence). There are 14 residues in the CDR3. Trimming cost V 4 bases and J 0 bases; bases outside gene matches: 5. CDR3 DNA: TGCAGTGCTACCCCTAGCGGCAACCAAGAGACCCAGTACTTC. It encodes CSATPSGNQETQYF.

This clonotype was seen at least ten times. The chain is built from TRBV28 and TRBJ1-5; D call uncertain. Trimming cost V 6 bases and J 0 bases, with 9 bases left between them. Germline V gene lookup returns CDR1 MDHEN and CDR2 SYDVKM. This CDR3 spans 14 amino acids. The CDR3 DNA is TGTGCCAGCAGCCTCGTATATAGCAATCAGCCCCAGCATTTT. Its translation is CASSLVYSNQPQHF.

The table lists this clonotype with a few counts. The chain recombines TRBV29-1 with TRBJ2-1, with TRBD1 matching over 8 bases. Germline V gene data show CDR1 as SQVTM and CDR2 as ANQGSEA. The CDR3 sequence is 15 residues long. The ends lost 7 bases at V and 4 bases at J; junction bases unmatched: 12. The CDR3 DNA reads as TGCAGCGGGACAAACAGACAGGGGTTATACAATGAGCAGTTCTTC. It specifies CSGTNRQGLYNEQFF.

The CDR3 protein is CASGAGDSYNEQFF. Written as DNA, the CDR3 is TGCGCCAGCGGGGCGGGAGACTCCTACAATGAGCAGTTCTTC. The chain carries TRBV5-1 and TRBJ2-1; 7 bases map to TRBD2. J was trimmed by 0 bases and V by 7 bases; bases with no gene match: 4. This CDR3 has 14 amino acids. From germline, CDR1 is SGHRS and CDR2 YFSETQ.

This clonotype came up a few times. V usage is TRBV27 and J usage is TRBJ2-2, with 14 bases that match TRBD2. V dropped 2 bases and J dropped 9; count of bases not matched to a gene: 2. The CDR3 consists of 15 residues. CDR1 is MNHEY, CDR2 SMNVEV, per germline (reference sequence). In DNA, the CDR3 is TGTGCCAGCAGTTTAAGGACTAGCGGGAGGAGGGAGCTGTTTTTT. Its protein is CASSLRTSGRRELFF.

The table lists this clonotype with a few counts. V usage is TRBV5-1 and J usage is TRBJ2-7; perhaps D is TRBD1 or TRBD2 (6 bases each). Germline CDR1 SGHRS, CDR2 YFSETQ. The ends were cut back, 0 bases at V and 3 bases at J, with 13 bases in the middle. The CDR3 sequence is 15 residues long. CDR3 region: CASSLGGGGIYEQYF. Here the CDR3 DNA reads TGCGCCAGCAGCTTGGGTGGAGGGGGTATCTACGAGCAGTACTTC.

This clonotype was seen only a few times. The chain couples TRBV12-3 or TRBV12-4 to TRBJ2-5; 7 positions match TRBD2. V shed 5 bases, J shed 4 bases, and the junction held 7 bases outside the gene matches. This CDR3 is built from 14 residues. The CDR3 sequence: CASSPPPGGETQYF. The CDR3 DNA follows: TGTGCCAGCAGTCCCCCGCCGGGGGGAGAGACCCAGTACTTC.

In this sample, this clonotype turned up a few times. The rearrangement uses TRBV7-9 and TRBJ1-4; no reliable D call. V lost 3 bases to trimming and J lost 7 bases, with 18 bases between them. The germline gives CDR1 SEHNR, CDR2 FQNEAQ (reference sequence). This CDR3 comprises 16 residues. CDR3 sequence reads: CASSFPGLRSIEKLFF. The CDR3 nucleotides read TGTGCCAGCAGCTTTCCGGGTCTCAGATCCATTGAAAAACTGTTTTTT.

This clonotype has only a few counts. The chain is built from TRBV6-2 or TRBV6-3 and TRBJ1-5; 9 bases agree with TRBD1. CDR1 is MNHEY and CDR2 is SVGEGT in the germline V gene. This CDR3 has 15 amino acids. After removal of 4 bases from V and 7 bases from J, the junction contained 8 bases not matched to a gene. The CDR3 region is CASSFGTGLGQPQHF. The DNA for the CDR3 is TGTGCCAGCAGTTTTGGGACAGGGCTGGGGCAGCCCCAGCATTTT.

The chain couples TRBV12-3 or TRBV12-4 to TRBJ2-7, with 9 bases aligning to TRBD1. J gave up 4 bases and V 5 bases, and 3 bases lay outside the gene matches. The CDR3 loop spans 13 amino acids. The CDR3 DNA reads as TGTGCCAGCAGTATTGGGACAGGGTACGAGCAGTACTTC. Its protein product is CASSIGTGYEQYF.

This clonotype was seen a few times. The chain recombines TRBV4-3 with TRBJ1-2; D uncertain. V was shortened by 2 bases and J by 4 bases, with 14 bases between the two germline ends. Germline CDR1 is LGHNA and CDR2 is YSLEER. The CDR3 contains 15 residues. The CDR3 sequence is CASSQQTNALYGYTF. The CDR3 DNA is TGCGCCAGCAGCCAACAAACGAACGCCCTCTATGGCTACACCTTC.

The table lists this clonotype with a few counts. The chain uses TRBV7-2 and TRBJ2-5, with 7 bases aligning to TRBD1. Germline assignment: CDR1 SGHTA and CDR2 FQGNSA. J lost 4 bases, V lost 5 bases, and 1 base had no gene match. The CDR3 runs to 12 residues. The CDR3 loop is CASSGDRETQYF. The CDR3 DNA reads TGTGCCAGCAGCGGGGACAGAGAGACCCAGTACTTC.

This clonotype was found a few times. The chain joins TRBV3-1 to TRBJ1-2; TRBD1 is a possible D gene (6 bases). The CDR3 loop spans 13 amino acids. The V gene lost 3 bases and the J gene lost 2 bases, with 7 bases spanning the gap. Germline CDR1 and CDR2: LGHDT and YNNKEL (reference sequence). This CDR3 is CASSQRGNYGYTF. In nucleotides, the CDR3 is TGTGCCAGCAGCCAGAGGGGGAACTATGGCTACACCTTC.

This clonotype turned up a few times. V usage is TRBV2 and J usage is TRBJ2-1; no definite D call. V lost 5 bases and J 9 bases, leaving 8 bases between the germline ends. Per the germline V gene, CDR1 is SNHLY and CDR2 is FYNNEI. CDR3 length equals 11 residues. The DNA for the CDR3 is TGTGCCAGCAGTCAGCGAGGTGAGCAGTTCTTC. Its translation is CASSQRGEQFF.

This clonotype was picked up many times. The rearrangement uses TRBV11-1 and TRBJ1-6; D possibly corresponds to TRBD1 (5 bases). Between the trimmed V and J ends, which lost 5 bases and 8 bases, there was a span of 13 bases. Per the germline V gene, CDR1 is SGHAT and CDR2 is FQDESV (reference sequence). The length of the CDR3 is 14 residues. The CDR3 is CASSLDDSYSPLHF. CDR3 bases: TGTGCCAGCAGCCTAGATGACAGCTATTCACCCCTCCACTTT.

The chain couples TRBV6-1 to TRBJ2-3; D call uncertain. The CDR3 runs 17 residues. V lost 6 bases, J lost 0 bases, and 19 bases lay in between. Germline loops: CDR1 MNHNS, CDR2 SASEGT. CDR3 residues: CASRSGRSLSSTDTQYF. As DNA, the CDR3 is TGTGCCAGCAGGTCCGGACGGAGTCTAAGTAGCACAGATACGCAGTATTTT.

This chain connects TRBV24-1 to TRBJ2-1; 7 nucleotides align to TRBD1. From germline, CDR1 is KGHDR and CDR2 SFDVKD. This CDR3 spans 14 amino acids. V was pared by 7 bases and J by 7 bases, with 9 bases of the junction left unmatched. CDR3: CATRETGNANEQFF. The CDR3 DNA follows: TGTGCCACCAGAGAGACAGGGAACGCAAATGAGCAGTTCTTC.